This TCR beta chain was recorded in a study of T cells expressing NK-cell markers. Turning to the study itself: There were seven HCMV-seropositive donors and one seronegative donor among the eight sequenced. General study points: These clonotypes, the leaders elsewhere, also led the CD3+CD56-NKG2C+ fraction in a few donors.

Notes on this clonotype: Its antigen is unidentified.

This CDR3 is built from 15 residues. For each CDR3 protein, TCRdb gives one entry from its re-call of the 5' RACE reads, without DNA. The table for this sample gives approximately 170,000 distinct CDR3 sequences. The chain uses TRBV23-1 and TRBJ2-2; TCRdb picks TRBD1, but there is no DNA to check that call. TRBV23-1 belongs to the ORF category, with a function that is uncertain. This clonotype was obtained from a man aged 18 to 69 in good health. The sample comprised blood T cells: a sorted CD56 or NKG2C T cell subset, CD4+ or CD8+ T cells, or bulk PBMC T cells (not recorded which). The CDR3 protein is CASSRLQGSTGELFF.